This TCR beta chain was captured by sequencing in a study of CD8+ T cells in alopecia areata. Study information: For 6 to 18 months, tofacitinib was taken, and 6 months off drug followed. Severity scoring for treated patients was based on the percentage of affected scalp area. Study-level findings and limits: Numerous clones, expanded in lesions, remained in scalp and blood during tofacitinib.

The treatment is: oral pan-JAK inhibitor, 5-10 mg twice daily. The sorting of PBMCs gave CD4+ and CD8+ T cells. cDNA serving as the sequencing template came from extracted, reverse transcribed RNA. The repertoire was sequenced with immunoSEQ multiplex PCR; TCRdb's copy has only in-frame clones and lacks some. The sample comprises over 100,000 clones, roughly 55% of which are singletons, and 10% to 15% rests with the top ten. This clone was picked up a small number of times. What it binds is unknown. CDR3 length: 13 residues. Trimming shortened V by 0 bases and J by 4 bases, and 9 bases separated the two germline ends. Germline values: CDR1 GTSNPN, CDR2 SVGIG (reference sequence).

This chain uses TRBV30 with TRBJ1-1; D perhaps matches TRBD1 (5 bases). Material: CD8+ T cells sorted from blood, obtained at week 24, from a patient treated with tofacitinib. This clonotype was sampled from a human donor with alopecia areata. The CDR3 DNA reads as TGTGCCTGGAGTGTTGGGGCAGGCACTGAAGCTTTCTTT. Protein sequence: CAWSVGAGTEAFF.